The clone carrying this TCR beta chain has a handful of counts. With a J-beta primer mix and a sample-barcoded 5' primer, a second PCR ran 7 to 11 cycles. Via MiXCR, TCRdb re-called the 5' RACE reads, giving one row per CDR3 protein. The profile shows about 680,000 distinct CDR3 sequences, around 48% of them singletons. The entry originates in a study of blood T cells in healthy people across ages. The CDR3 covers 14 residues. V was shortened by 5 bases and J by 4 bases, with 14 bases between the two germline ends. The specimen sequenced was blood. The clonotype comes from an older woman in good health. The chain links TRBV12-3 or TRBV12-4 to TRBJ1-2; D remains unclear. The CDR3 loop reads CASSLRTQGYGYTF. CDR3 coding DNA: TGTGCCAGCAGTCTACGAACTCAAGGCTATGGCTACACCTTC.